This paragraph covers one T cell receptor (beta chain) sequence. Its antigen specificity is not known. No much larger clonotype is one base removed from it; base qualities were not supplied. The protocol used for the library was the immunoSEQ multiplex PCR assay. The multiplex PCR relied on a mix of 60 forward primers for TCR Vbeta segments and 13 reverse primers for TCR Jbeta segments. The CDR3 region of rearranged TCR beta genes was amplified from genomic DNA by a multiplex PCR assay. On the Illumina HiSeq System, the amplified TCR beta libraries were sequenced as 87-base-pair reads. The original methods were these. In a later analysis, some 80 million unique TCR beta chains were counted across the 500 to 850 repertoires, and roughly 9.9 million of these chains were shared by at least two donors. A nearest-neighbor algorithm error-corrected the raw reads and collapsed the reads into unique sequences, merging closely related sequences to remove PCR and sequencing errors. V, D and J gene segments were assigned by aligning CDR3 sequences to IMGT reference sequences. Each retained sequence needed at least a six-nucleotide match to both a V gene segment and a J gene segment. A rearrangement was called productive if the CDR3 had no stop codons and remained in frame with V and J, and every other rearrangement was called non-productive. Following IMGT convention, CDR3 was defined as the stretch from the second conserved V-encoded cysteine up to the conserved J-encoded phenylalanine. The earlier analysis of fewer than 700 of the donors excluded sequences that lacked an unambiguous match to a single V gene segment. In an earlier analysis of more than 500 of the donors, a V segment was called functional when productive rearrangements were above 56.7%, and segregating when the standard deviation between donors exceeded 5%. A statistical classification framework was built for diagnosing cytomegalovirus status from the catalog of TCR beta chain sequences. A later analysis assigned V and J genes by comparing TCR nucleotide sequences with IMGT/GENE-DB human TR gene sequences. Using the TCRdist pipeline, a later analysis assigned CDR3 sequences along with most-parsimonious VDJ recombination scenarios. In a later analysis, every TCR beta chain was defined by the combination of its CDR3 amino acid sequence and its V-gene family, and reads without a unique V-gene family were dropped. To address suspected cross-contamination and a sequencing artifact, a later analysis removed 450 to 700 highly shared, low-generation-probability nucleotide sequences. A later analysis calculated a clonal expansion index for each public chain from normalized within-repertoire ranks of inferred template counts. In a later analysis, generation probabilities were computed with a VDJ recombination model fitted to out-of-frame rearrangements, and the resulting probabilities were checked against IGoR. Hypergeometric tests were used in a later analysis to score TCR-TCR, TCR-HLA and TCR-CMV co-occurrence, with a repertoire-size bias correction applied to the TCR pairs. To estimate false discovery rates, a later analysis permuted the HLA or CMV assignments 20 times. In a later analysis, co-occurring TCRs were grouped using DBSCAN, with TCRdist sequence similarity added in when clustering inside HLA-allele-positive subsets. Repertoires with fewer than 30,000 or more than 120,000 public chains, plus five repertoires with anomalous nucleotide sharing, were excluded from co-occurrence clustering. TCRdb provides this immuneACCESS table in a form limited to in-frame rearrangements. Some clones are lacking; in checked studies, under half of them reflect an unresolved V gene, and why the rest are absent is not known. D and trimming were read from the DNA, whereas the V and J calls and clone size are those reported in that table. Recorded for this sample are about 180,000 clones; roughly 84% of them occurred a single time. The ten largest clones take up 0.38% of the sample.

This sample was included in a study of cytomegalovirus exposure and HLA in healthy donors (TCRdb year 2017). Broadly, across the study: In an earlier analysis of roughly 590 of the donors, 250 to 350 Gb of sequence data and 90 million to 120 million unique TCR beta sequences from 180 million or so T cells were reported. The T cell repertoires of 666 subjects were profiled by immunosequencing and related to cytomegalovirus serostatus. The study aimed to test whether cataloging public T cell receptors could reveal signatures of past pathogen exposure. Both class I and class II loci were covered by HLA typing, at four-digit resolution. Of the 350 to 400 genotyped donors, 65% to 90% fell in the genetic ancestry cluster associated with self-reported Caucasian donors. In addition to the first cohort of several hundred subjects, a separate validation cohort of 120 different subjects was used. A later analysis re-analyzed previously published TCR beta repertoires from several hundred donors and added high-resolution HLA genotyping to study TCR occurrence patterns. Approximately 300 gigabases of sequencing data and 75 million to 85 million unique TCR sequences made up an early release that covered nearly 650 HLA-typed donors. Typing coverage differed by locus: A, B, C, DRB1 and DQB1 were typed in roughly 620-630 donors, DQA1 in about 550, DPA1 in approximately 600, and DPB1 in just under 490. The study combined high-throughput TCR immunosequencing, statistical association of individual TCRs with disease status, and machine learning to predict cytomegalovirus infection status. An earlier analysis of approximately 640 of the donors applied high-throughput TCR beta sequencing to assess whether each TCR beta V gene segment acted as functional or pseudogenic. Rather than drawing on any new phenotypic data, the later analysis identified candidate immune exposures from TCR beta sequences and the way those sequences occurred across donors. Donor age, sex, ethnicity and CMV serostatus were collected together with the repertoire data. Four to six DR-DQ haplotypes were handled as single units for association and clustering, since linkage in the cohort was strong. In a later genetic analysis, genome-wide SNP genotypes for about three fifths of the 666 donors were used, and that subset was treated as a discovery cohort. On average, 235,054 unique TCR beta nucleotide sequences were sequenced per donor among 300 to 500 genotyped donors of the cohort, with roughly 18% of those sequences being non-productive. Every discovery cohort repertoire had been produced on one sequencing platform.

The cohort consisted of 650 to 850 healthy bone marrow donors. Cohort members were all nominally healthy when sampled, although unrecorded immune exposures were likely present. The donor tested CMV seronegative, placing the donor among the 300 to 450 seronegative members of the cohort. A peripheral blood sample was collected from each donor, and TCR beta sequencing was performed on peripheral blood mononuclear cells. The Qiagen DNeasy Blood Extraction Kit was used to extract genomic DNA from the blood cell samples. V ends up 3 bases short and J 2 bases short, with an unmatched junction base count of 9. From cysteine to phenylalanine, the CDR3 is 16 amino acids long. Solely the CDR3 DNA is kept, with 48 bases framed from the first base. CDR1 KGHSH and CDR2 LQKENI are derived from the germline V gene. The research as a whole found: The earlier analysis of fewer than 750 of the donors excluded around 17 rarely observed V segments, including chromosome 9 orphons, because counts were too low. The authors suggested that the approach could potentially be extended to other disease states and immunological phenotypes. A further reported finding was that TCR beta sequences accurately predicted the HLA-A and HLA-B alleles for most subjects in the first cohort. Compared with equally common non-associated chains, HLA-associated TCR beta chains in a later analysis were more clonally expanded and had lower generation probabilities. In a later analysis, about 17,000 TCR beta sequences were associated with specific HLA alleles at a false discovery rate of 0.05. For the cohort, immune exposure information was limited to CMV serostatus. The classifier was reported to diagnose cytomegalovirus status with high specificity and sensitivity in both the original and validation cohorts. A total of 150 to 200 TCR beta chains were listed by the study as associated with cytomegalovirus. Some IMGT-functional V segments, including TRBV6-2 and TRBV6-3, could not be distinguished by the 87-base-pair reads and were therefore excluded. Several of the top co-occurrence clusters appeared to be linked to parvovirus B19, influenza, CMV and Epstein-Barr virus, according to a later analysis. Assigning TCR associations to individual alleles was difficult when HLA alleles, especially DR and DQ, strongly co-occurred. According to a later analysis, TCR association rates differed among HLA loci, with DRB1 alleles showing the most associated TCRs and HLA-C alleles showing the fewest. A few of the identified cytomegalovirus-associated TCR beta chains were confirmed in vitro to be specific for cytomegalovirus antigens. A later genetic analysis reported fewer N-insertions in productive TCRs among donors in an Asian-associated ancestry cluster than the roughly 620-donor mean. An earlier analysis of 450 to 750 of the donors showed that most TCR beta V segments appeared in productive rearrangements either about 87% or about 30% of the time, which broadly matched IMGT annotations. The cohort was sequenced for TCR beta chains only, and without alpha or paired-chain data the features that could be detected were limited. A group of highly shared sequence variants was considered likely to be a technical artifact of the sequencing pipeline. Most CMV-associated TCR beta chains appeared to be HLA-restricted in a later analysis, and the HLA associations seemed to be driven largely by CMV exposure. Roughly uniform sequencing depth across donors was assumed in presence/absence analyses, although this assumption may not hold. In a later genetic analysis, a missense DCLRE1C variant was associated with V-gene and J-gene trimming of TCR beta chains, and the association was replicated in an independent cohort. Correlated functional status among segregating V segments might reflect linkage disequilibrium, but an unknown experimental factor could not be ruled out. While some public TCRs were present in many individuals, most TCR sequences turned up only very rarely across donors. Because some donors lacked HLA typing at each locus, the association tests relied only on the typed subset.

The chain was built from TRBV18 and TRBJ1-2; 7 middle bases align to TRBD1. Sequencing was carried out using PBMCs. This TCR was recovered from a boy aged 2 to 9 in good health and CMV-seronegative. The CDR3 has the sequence CASSPTGTAANYGYTF. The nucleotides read TGTGCCAGCTCACCTACCGGGACAGCCGCGAACTATGGCTACACCTTC.